This TCR beta chain originates from a study of response to subunit inactivated influenza vaccine. The length of the CDR3 is 16 residues. V shed 7 bases, J shed 5 bases, and the junction held 16 bases outside the gene matches. Looked up from germline, CDR1 is MNHNS and CDR2 is SASEGT. Each CDR3 protein is one row after TCRdb ran MiXCR on the RT-PCR reads. The data show more than 450,000 distinct CDR3 sequences, roughly 12% seen once. These data also formed part of another study, on T cells expressing NK-cell markers. From that paper: Libraries used 5'RACE template switching adding universal primer site and UMIs.

The receptor was derived from a man aged 45-65 years who received an inactivated influenza vaccine. The material sequenced was PBMCs from blood, taken on the day of vaccination. J is TRBJ1-2 and V is TRBV6-1; 7 nucleotides match TRBD1. In nucleotides, the CDR3 is TGTGCCAGCACCCTTACCCGAGACAGGGCCGCTTATGGCTACACCTTC. Translated, it gives CASTLTRDRAAYGYTF.